This record concerns one TCR beta chain sequence. The antigen remains undetermined. Controls had myeloablative marrow grafts with methotrexate and calcineurin inhibitor, sampled at 1 year. The sample comes from a study of T cells after posttransplantation cyclophosphamide. Overall study findings and caveats: Tissue-infiltrating T cells from skin or gut overlapped little with blood T cells. Donor CD8+ memory clones often dominated recipient blood repertoires at later times.

V was trimmed by 4 bases and J by 3 bases, leaving 14 bases between them. The CDR3 has 16 residues. The germline V gene has CDR1 SGHDT and CDR2 YYEEEE. Repertoires were generated with immunoSEQ multiplex PCR, while TCRdb's copy carries only in-frame clones and drops some. Seen here are tens of thousands of clones, approximately 92% observed once, and the top ten hold 1.9%. This receptor was identified in a female patient in her 30s who received an allogeneic stem cell transplant from an unrelated donor, was CMV-positive, and had acute and chronic GVHD. The T cells may partly be graft donor cells. The rearrangement links TRBV5-6 to TRBJ2-6, with a weak D call TRBD1 (5 bases). Sample: PBMCs, taken approximately 370 days after allogeneic stem cell transplant with calcineurin inhibitor and methotrexate. CDR3 nucleotide sequence: TGTGCCAGCAGCCCCGAACCGACAGTTGGGGCCAACGTCCTGACTTTC. As protein: CASSPEPTVGANVLTF.